A selection of T cell receptor beta chains follows, all from one sample in a study of blood T cell repertoires in COVID-19. The repertoire was sequenced with immunoSEQ multiplex PCR; TCRdb's copy has only in-frame clones and lacks some. The sample has 85,000 to 95,000 clones; around 87% are singletons. The specimen was peripheral blood. All receptors come from a woman aged 80 or older with acute or convalescent COVID-19. Each CDR3 is given with its conserved first and last residue. Fields, in order: J gene, clone size, V gene, D gene, CDR3 DNA, CDR3 protein. A D gene is named only where the DNA matches it firmly. Clone sizes are given selectively: once, few, many, or a class where the clone is expanded.

j_call: TRBJ2-7
clone_size: few
v_call: TRBV9
d_call: .
cdr3_nt: TGTGCCAGCAGCCCCGGGACACCACTTACAATCTACGAGCAGTACTTC
cdr3_aa: CASSPGTPLTIYEQYF

j_call: TRBJ2-7
clone_size: .
v_call: TRBV4-3
d_call: .
cdr3_nt: TGCGCCAGCAGCCAAGATATACAGGGCTACTACGAGCAGTACTTC
cdr3_aa: CASSQDIQGYYEQYF

j_call: TRBJ1-1
clone_size: .
v_call: TRBV12-3/TRBV12-4
d_call: TRBD1
cdr3_nt: TGTGCCAGCACCGAGAACAGGGGCACTGAAGCTTTCTTT
cdr3_aa: CASTENRGTEAFF

j_call: TRBJ2-2
clone_size: few
v_call: TRBV7-9
d_call: TRBD2
cdr3_nt: TGTGCCAGCAGACTCACGGGGGGACTGGACACCGGGGAGCTGTTTTTT
cdr3_aa: CASRLTGGLDTGELFF

j_call: TRBJ2-7
clone_size: .
v_call: TRBV27
d_call: .
cdr3_nt: TGTGCCAGCAGTCTGAAAGGGGGTGCCACCGCCTACGAGCAGTACTTC
cdr3_aa: CASSLKGGATAYEQYF

j_call: TRBJ2-1
clone_size: .
v_call: TRBV4-1
d_call: TRBD1
cdr3_nt: TGCGCCAGCAGCTTTTCAGGGGGCAGCTCCTACAATGAGCAGTTCTTC
cdr3_aa: CASSFSGGSSYNEQFF

j_call: TRBJ1-6
clone_size: .
v_call: TRBV6-1
d_call: .
cdr3_nt: TGTGCCAGCAGTGAAGTATTGGGGGCTTCGGGTAATTCACCCCTCCACTTT
cdr3_aa: CASSEVLGASGNSPLHF

j_call: TRBJ1-1
clone_size: .
v_call: TRBV19
d_call: .
cdr3_nt: TGTGCCAGTAGTCAGAGACACCACACTGAAGCTTTCTTT
cdr3_aa: CASSQRHHTEAFF

j_call: TRBJ1-1
clone_size: .
v_call: TRBV18
d_call: .
cdr3_nt: TGTGCCAGCTCACCAAGGACAGTTACTGAAGCTTTCTTT
cdr3_aa: CASSPRTVTEAFF

j_call: TRBJ2-5
clone_size: .
v_call: TRBV19
d_call: TRBD2
cdr3_nt: TGTGCCAGTAGTATAGCGGGGGGGGCAGTAACCCAAGAGACCCAGTACTTC
cdr3_aa: CASSIAGGAVTQETQYF

j_call: TRBJ1-2
clone_size: .
v_call: TRBV7-2
d_call: .
cdr3_nt: TGTGCCAGCAGCTTAGCGGCAACGCAGGCCAACTATGGCTACACCTTC
cdr3_aa: CASSLAATQANYGYTF

j_call: TRBJ2-1
clone_size: .
v_call: TRBV5-1
d_call: .
cdr3_nt: TGCGCCAGCAGCTTGTCGGCAGGGGTCAATGAGCAGTTCTTC
cdr3_aa: CASSLSAGVNEQFF

j_call: TRBJ2-7
clone_size: .
v_call: TRBV10-2
d_call: .
cdr3_nt: TGCGCCAGCAGTGAGGGGCAGGGGCCTACCTACGAGCAGTACTTC
cdr3_aa: CASSEGQGPTYEQYF

j_call: TRBJ2-7
clone_size: .
v_call: TRBV2
d_call: .
cdr3_nt: TGTGCCAGCATCCCCGGACCGGCGGGATCCTACGAGCAGTACTTC
cdr3_aa: CASIPGPAGSYEQYF

j_call: TRBJ2-6
clone_size: .
v_call: TRBV29-1
d_call: .
cdr3_nt: TGCAGCGTTGCGGGGATGAGCTCTGGGGCCAACGTCCTGACTTTC
cdr3_aa: CSVAGMSSGANVLTF

j_call: TRBJ1-4
clone_size: .
v_call: TRBV7-6
d_call: .
cdr3_nt: TGTGCCAGCAGCTCTCAAAGGAGTGGAGGAAATGAAAAACTGTTTTTT
cdr3_aa: CASSSQRSGGNEKLFF

j_call: TRBJ1-5
clone_size: .
v_call: TRBV19
d_call: .
cdr3_nt: TGTGCCAGTAGAATGGCCGAATCAAGGCCCCAGCATTTT
cdr3_aa: CASRMAESRPQHF

j_call: TRBJ1-2
clone_size: .
v_call: TRBV5-1
d_call: .
cdr3_nt: TGCGCCAGGGGGCCCCCCGCGCGCAACTATGGCTACACCTTC
cdr3_aa: CARGPPARNYGYTF

j_call: TRBJ2-3
clone_size: once
v_call: TRBV30
d_call: .
cdr3_nt: TGTGCCTGGAGTGTACGGCAGGGGTACACAGATACGCAGTATTTT
cdr3_aa: CAWSVRQGYTDTQYF

j_call: TRBJ2-1
clone_size: .
v_call: TRBV2
d_call: TRBD2
cdr3_nt: TGTGCCAGCGGGCTAGCGGGGAGAAGCTCCTACAATGAGCAGTTCTTC
cdr3_aa: CASGLAGRSSYNEQFF

j_call: TRBJ1-4
clone_size: .
v_call: TRBV6-5
d_call: .
cdr3_nt: TGTGCCAGCAGTTACCGGCGGGGGGCCGAAAAACTGTTTTTT
cdr3_aa: CASSYRRGAEKLFF

j_call: TRBJ2-2
clone_size: .
v_call: TRBV7-3
d_call: TRBD1
cdr3_nt: TGTGCCAGCAGCTTACAGGGGGTCACCGGGGAGCTGTTTTTT
cdr3_aa: CASSLQGVTGELFF

j_call: TRBJ1-3
clone_size: .
v_call: TRBV6-5
d_call: .
cdr3_nt: TGTGCCAGCAGCCGATTCGGGTCTGGAAACACCATATATTTT
cdr3_aa: CASSRFGSGNTIYF

j_call: TRBJ2-4
clone_size: .
v_call: TRBV7-2
d_call: TRBD1
cdr3_nt: TGTGCCAGCAGCCATCGGACAGGGGGTATGGTACTTGCCAAAAACATTCAGTACTTC
cdr3_aa: CASSHRTGGMVLAKNIQYF

j_call: TRBJ2-2
clone_size: .
v_call: TRBV3-1/TRBV3-2
d_call: TRBD2
cdr3_nt: TGTGCCAGCACTACGGGAGGGCGCCGGGAGCTGTTTTTT
cdr3_aa: CASTTGGRRELFF

j_call: TRBJ2-1
clone_size: .
v_call: TRBV9
d_call: TRBD2
cdr3_nt: TGTGCCAGCAGCCCTCGGGGTAGCGGGGCCTACAATGAGCAGTTCTTC
cdr3_aa: CASSPRGSGAYNEQFF

j_call: TRBJ2-7
clone_size: .
v_call: TRBV12-5
d_call: .
cdr3_nt: TGTGCTAGTGGTTTGGGCCCGGGGAGTGGGGAGCAGTACTTC
cdr3_aa: CASGLGPGSGEQYF

j_call: TRBJ1-5
clone_size: .
v_call: TRBV6-1
d_call: TRBD1
cdr3_nt: TGTGCCAGCAGTGACCCCGGGACAGGGCAGCCCCAGCATTTT
cdr3_aa: CASSDPGTGQPQHF

j_call: TRBJ2-1
clone_size: .
v_call: TRBV18
d_call: TRBD1
cdr3_nt: TGTGCCAGCTCACCTCGGGACAGGGTTTTGAATGAGCAGTTCTTC
cdr3_aa: CASSPRDRVLNEQFF

j_call: TRBJ2-3
clone_size: .
v_call: TRBV12-3/TRBV12-4
d_call: .
cdr3_nt: TGTGCCAGTGCATCAGGGACAGATACGCAGTATTTT
cdr3_aa: CASASGTDTQYF

j_call: TRBJ1-5
clone_size: .
v_call: TRBV19
d_call: .
cdr3_nt: TGTGCCAGTAGTATAATCGGGGGAAGCGAGCCCCAGCATTTT
cdr3_aa: CASSIIGGSEPQHF

j_call: TRBJ1-2
clone_size: .
v_call: TRBV19
d_call: .
cdr3_nt: TGTGCCAGTAACCGGGGGAACTATGGCTACACCTTC
cdr3_aa: CASNRGNYGYTF

j_call: TRBJ2-7
clone_size: .
v_call: TRBV11-2
d_call: TRBD2
cdr3_nt: TGTGCCAGCAGCCGCGGCGGGGGGCCCGCCTACGAGCAGTACTTC
cdr3_aa: CASSRGGGPAYEQYF

j_call: TRBJ1-5
clone_size: .
v_call: TRBV7-2
d_call: .
cdr3_nt: TGTGCCAGCAGCTTAGCGAGCCAGGGTATCCAGCCCCAGCATTTT
cdr3_aa: CASSLASQGIQPQHF

j_call: TRBJ1-2
clone_size: .
v_call: TRBV3-1/TRBV3-2
d_call: TRBD1
cdr3_nt: TGTGCCAGCAGCCAGTCGGACAGGTCACACTATGGCTACACCTTC
cdr3_aa: CASSQSDRSHYGYTF

j_call: TRBJ1-1
clone_size: .
v_call: TRBV6-5
d_call: .
cdr3_nt: TGTGCCAGCAGTTTGCAGGGTAACACTGAAGCTTTCTTT
cdr3_aa: CASSLQGNTEAFF

j_call: TRBJ2-3
clone_size: .
v_call: TRBV7-3
d_call: .
cdr3_nt: TGTGCCAGCAGCCTTGGAGCCTCCGTGGGTACAGATACGCAGTATTTT
cdr3_aa: CASSLGASVGTDTQYF

j_call: TRBJ1-1
clone_size: .
v_call: TRBV15
d_call: .
cdr3_nt: TGTGCCACCAGCAGAGTCACAGGGCTGAACACTGAAGCTTTCTTT
cdr3_aa: CATSRVTGLNTEAFF

j_call: TRBJ1-1
clone_size: .
v_call: TRBV27
d_call: .
cdr3_nt: TGTGCCAGCAGTTCCCGGGGTAACACTGAAGCTTTCTTT
cdr3_aa: CASSSRGNTEAFF

j_call: TRBJ2-7
clone_size: few
v_call: TRBV7-9
d_call: .
cdr3_nt: TGTGCCAGCAGCCTCCGGGACACTGGACACGAGCAGTACTTC
cdr3_aa: CASSLRDTGHEQYF

j_call: TRBJ2-5
clone_size: .
v_call: TRBV5-1
d_call: TRBD1
cdr3_nt: TGCGCCAGCAGCCCCGGAGACAGGGGGGGCGAAGAGACCCAGTACTTC
cdr3_aa: CASSPGDRGGEETQYF

j_call: TRBJ2-7
clone_size: once
v_call: TRBV6-1
d_call: TRBD2
cdr3_nt: TGTGCCAGCAGTGAGGCCGGGAGGGCCCCTACGAGGGAGTACTTC
cdr3_aa: CASSEAGRAPTREYF

j_call: TRBJ2-1
clone_size: once
v_call: TRBV9
d_call: .
cdr3_nt: TGTGCCAGCAGCGTAGACCAGGGGGGATACAATGAGCAGTTCTTC
cdr3_aa: CASSVDQGGYNEQFF

j_call: TRBJ2-7
clone_size: .
v_call: TRBV2
d_call: TRBD1
cdr3_nt: TGTGCCAGCAGGAGACAGGGGGCCGAGCAGTACTTC
cdr3_aa: CASRRQGAEQYF

j_call: TRBJ2-2
clone_size: .
v_call: TRBV28
d_call: TRBD1
cdr3_nt: TGTGCCAGCAGTTACGTTTCGGTTCCTGGACAGGGTGTCGGCGACACCGGGGAGCTGTTTTTT
cdr3_aa: CASSYVSVPGQGVGDTGELFF

j_call: TRBJ1-5
clone_size: .
v_call: TRBV6-2/TRBV6-3
d_call: TRBD1
cdr3_nt: TGTGCCAGCAGCGCTGGGACAGTATCGTTTTCAGGCAATCAGCCCCAGCATTTT
cdr3_aa: CASSAGTVSFSGNQPQHF

j_call: TRBJ2-1
clone_size: .
v_call: TRBV7-6
d_call: .
cdr3_nt: TGTGCCAGCAGCCAACAGGGAACCCCCTACAATGAGCAGTTCTTC
cdr3_aa: CASSQQGTPYNEQFF

j_call: TRBJ2-3
clone_size: .
v_call: TRBV19
d_call: TRBD2
cdr3_nt: TGTGCCAGTAGTATCCTCGGTTTGGTAGCGGGAGGGCCGGTAGATACGCAGTATTTT
cdr3_aa: CASSILGLVAGGPVDTQYF